Below, one TCR beta chain is given with its context. A single count supports this clone. Its antigen remains unidentified. The input lacks base qualities; no much larger clone sits a single base away. The sample belongs to a study of shared clonotypes between healthy human individuals (dated by TCRdb to 2018 to 2021). For the wider study: The cohort comprised a couple of women and a few men aged 18 to 49 years. To estimate repertoire size and how much clonotype sharing occurs between individuals, the study deeply sequenced the blood TCR repertoires of five healthy adults. For each donor, CD4 naive and CD4 memory were each run on three plates, CD8 naive on two plates, and CD8 memory on one plate. Leukapheresis yielded between about 0.85 and 9.5 billion PBMCs per donor. Libraries were prepared and TCR repertoires were sequenced by different laboratories using diverse techniques, in order to increase sequencing depth and limit assay-specific biases.

General findings and caveats noted by the study authors: Estimated clonotype richness was generally larger for naive than for memory subsets. Based on pairwise subsampling, the degree of clonotype sharing among donors was expected to be affected by sequencing depth. Clonotypes shared by all four sorted-subset donors showed higher generation probabilities than non-shared clonotypes. Sampling was restricted to blood, and TCR repertoires in tissue are likely to differ from TCR repertoires in blood. Even with the large sequencing depth, rarefaction of the sorted-subset datasets indicated that sequencing was incomplete. The genetic and exposure-history diversity represented was limited by the small number of donors. Sharing across a few donors was observed for about 5% of naive CD4, 3.5% of naive CD8, 2.3% of memory CD4, and about 0.4% of memory CD8 clonotypes.

Trimming accounts for 3 bases at V and 5 bases at J, while the number of junction bases matched to no gene is 7. Looking up the germline V gene yields CDR1 SGHAT and CDR2 FQNNGV. Counted from cysteine to phenylalanine, this CDR3 has 16 amino acids. Solely the CDR3 DNA is kept, with 48 bases framed from the first base. TCR CDR3 regions were amplified from genomic DNA by multiplex PCR using the deep immunoSEQ assay. Extracted genomic DNA from each cell subset was distributed evenly across all wells of several immunoSEQ 96-well plates, and each plate was treated as a replicate. For sorted subsets, each replicate PCR was loaded with roughly 200 ng genomic DNA, equivalent to some 27,000 T cell genomes. Purified libraries were measured with a Qubit 3.0 fluorometer, size-checked on a Bioanalyzer 2100, and measured again with the KAPA Library Quantification kit. Every immunoSEQ 96-well plate was sequenced on a dedicated single-read 150-cycle Illumina NextSeq 550 flow cell. The authors' pipeline ran thus. Because only junctional sequences without quality scores were contained in the immunoSEQ output, filtering matching that applied to full-length reads could not be performed. To assign V/J genes and CDR3, sequences were annotated using PyIR, a Python wrapper for IgBLAST v1.9, with IMGT germline references. Any read was removed if the V/J assignment was weak (E-value above 1e-6), the CDR3 was missing, or the read contained stop codons, out-of-frame junctions, or ambiguous translated residues. V3J clonotypes were defined as sequences sharing the same inferred V gene, J gene, and CDR3 amino acid sequence. Percentage overlap between repertoires was computed as shared unique clonotypes divided by the size of the smaller repertoire. RTK rarefaction, the Chao1 estimator, and Recon v2.1 estimates of unobserved clonotypes were used to assess repertoire richness. For all TCRbeta clonotypes obtained by the gDNA method from a handful of donors, generation probabilities were computed with OLGA. In TCRdb, the immuneACCESS table is reduced to in-frame sequences with V and J assigned. These tables do not hold every clone; where another copy was compared, an unresolved V gene accounts for under half, and the others remain unexplained. The V and J calls and clone size come from that table; D and trimming were worked out from the DNA. Present in this sample are some 1 million clones, about 77% of which were seen just once. Approximately 1.5% of the sample rests with the top ten.

The donors were healthy, HIV-negative adults who had no recently reported acute infections or vaccinations. All donors were Caucasian adults living in Nashville, Tennessee, USA. Magnetic negative selection was used to enrich CD4+ T cells, after which naive cells were positively selected on CD45RA and the negative fraction became the memory subset. Blood was obtained by leukapheresis, after which PBMCs were separated by Ficoll-Histopaque density gradient centrifugation and cryopreserved in liquid nitrogen vapor phase. Purity and quantity of every magnetically sorted T cell population were checked by analytical flow cytometry. Genomic DNA was isolated from every sorted fraction and measured by UV absorbance on a Nanodrop 2000c.

This sequence uses TRBV11-2 and TRBJ2-3; 11 bases in between match TRBD2. Material for sequencing was memory CD4+ T cells sorted from blood. The cell subset or site label corresponds to: CD45RA-negative fraction. The clonotype originates from a young man in good health. The DNA sequence follows: TGTGCCAGCAGCTTTGATAGCGGGAGGGCCGTAGATACGCAGTATTTT. Protein translation: CASSFDSGRAVDTQYF.